One sample yielded the 15 T cell receptor beta chains listed below, sequenced in a study of blood T cell repertoires in COVID-19. The repertoire was sequenced with immunoSEQ multiplex PCR; TCRdb's copy has only in-frame clones and lacks some. The table has roughly 60,000 clones, over 75% seen once. Material for sequencing was peripheral blood. The source is a man older than 75 with acute or convalescent COVID-19.

The rearrangement uses TRBV13 and TRBJ2-5, with 10 bases identical to TRBD2. In germline, CDR1 is PRHDT, CDR2 FYEKMQ (reference sequence). Losses at the gene ends were 8 bases for V and 3 bases for J; bases not matched to a gene: 9. There are 15 residues in the CDR3. The CDR3 nucleotides are TGTGCCAGCCGCCACAGGACTAGCGGAAAAGAGACCCAGTACTTC. It encodes CASRHRTSGKETQYF.

The rearrangement uses TRBV3-1 (or the pseudogene TRBV3-2) and TRBJ2-3; 10 bases line up with TRBD1. The CDR3 has 15 amino acids. Germline CDR1 LGHDT, CDR2 YNNKEL (reference sequence). Unmatched junction bases numbered 8, after V lost 6 bases and J lost 5 bases. The DNA for the CDR3 is TGTGCCAGCAGTCCCGGGACAGGGGTTGGAGATACGCAGTATTTT. Translated: CASSPGTGVGDTQYF.

The V call is TRBV19, the J call TRBJ2-3, with 8 positions matching TRBD1. Looked up from germline, CDR1 is LNHDA and CDR2 is SQIVND (reference sequence). The CDR3 extends over 15 amino acids. V lost 4 bases and J lost 2; bases outside the gene matches: 5. The CDR3 DNA reads TGTGCCAGTAGTAGCCTGCAGGGGGCCACAGATACGCAGTATTTT. This translates into CASSSLQGATDTQYF.

DNA for the CDR3: TGTGCCAGCAGTGTAAGTGGGCAGGGTGGAACTGAAGCTTTCTTT. This gives the protein CASSVSGQGGTEAFF. The chain has TRBV6-4 and TRBJ1-1, with D possibly matching TRBD1 (5 bases). The CDR3 runs to 15 residues. The germline V and J ends were trimmed by 4 bases and 5 bases, with 17 bases remaining between them. Germline V gene data show CDR1 as MRHNA and CDR2 as SNTAGT.

V and J are TRBV6-5 and TRBJ1-2, with D unclear. Looked up from germline, CDR1 is MNHEY and CDR2 is SVGAGI. The CDR3 covers 16 residues. The V end was cut by 2 bases, the J end by 5 bases, with 18 bases between. In DNA, the CDR3 is TGTGCCAGCAGTTACCAAAGAAAGGGAGGAGGATATGGCTACACCTTC. Residues: CASSYQRKGGGYGYTF.

The genes are TRBV29-1 and TRBJ1-2, with D perhaps TRBD1 (5 bases). This CDR3 region has 12 residues. Germline assignment: CDR1 SQVTM and CDR2 ANQGSEA. With 8 bases removed from V and 0 bases from J, the gap between germline ends came to 10 bases. CDR3 in DNA: TGCAGCTTCGGGGGAGCTAACTATGGCTACACCTTC. Protein: CSFGGANYGYTF.

The V call is TRBV27, the J call TRBJ2-3; 9 bases line up with TRBD1. V was clipped by 3 bases and J by 1 base; unmatched bases: 5. CDR1 is MNHEY and CDR2 is SMNVEV in the germline V gene (reference sequence). This CDR3 contains 16 residues. The CDR3 here is CASSLAGTGRTDTQYF. CDR3 DNA sequence: TGTGCCAGCAGTTTGGCCGGGACAGGGCGCACAGATACGCAGTATTTT.

This clone is a singleton in its sample. This rearrangement joins TRBV7-2 to TRBJ2-3, with TRBD2 identical over 7 bases. The CDR3 has 15 residues. V gave up 2 bases and J gave up 1 base; unmatched junction bases: 3. CDR1 SGHTA and CDR2 FQGNSA come from the germline V gene. CDR3 region: CASSLFLAGTDTQYF. The DNA of the CDR3 is TGTGCCAGCAGCTTATTTCTAGCGGGCACAGATACGCAGTATTTT.

The chain links TRBV3-1 (or the pseudogene TRBV3-2) to TRBJ2-7, with TRBD2 identical over 9 bases. Germline loops: CDR1 LGHDT, CDR2 YNNKEL (reference sequence). The trim removed 1 base at V and 6 bases at J, leaving 7 bases unmatched. This CDR3 is 15 amino acids long. This CDR3 reads CASSQGGTSNSEQYF. CDR3 DNA sequence: TGTGCCAGCAGCCAAGGCGGGACTAGCAACTCCGAGCAGTACTTC.

The chain couples TRBV2 to TRBJ1-2; a possible D gene is TRBD1 (5 bases). CDR3 length: 14 residues. V lost 4 bases and J 1 base, leaving 10 bases between the germline ends. Germline assignment: CDR1 SNHLY and CDR2 FYNNEI. CDR3 nucleotides: TGTGCCAGCAGTGTCCAGGGAGGTAACTATGGCTACACCTTC. This gives the protein CASSVQGGNYGYTF.

This chain uses TRBV19 with TRBJ1-1; D call uncertain. Germline V gives CDR1 LNHDA, CDR2 SQIVND (reference sequence). This CDR3 is 13 amino acids long. The V and J ends lost 5 bases and 5 bases respectively, with 12 bases between them. Written as DNA, the CDR3 is TGTGCCAGTAGTTCGCTGAGTACGACTGAAGCTTTCTTT. It specifies CASSSLSTTEAFF.

This chain connects TRBV7-9 to TRBJ1-2; TRBD1 agrees at 12 bases. The CDR3 has 18 amino acids. CDR1 and CDR2 from the germline V gene are SEHNR and FQNEAQ (reference sequence). V dropped 5 bases and J dropped 7; count of bases not matched to a gene: 17. The CDR3 nucleotides are TGTGCCAGCAGCGCCCTTATGGGCCGGGGACAGGGGGCGCTTGGCTACACCTTC. Translating gives CASSALMGRGQGALGYTF.

This clone appeared a few times. The chain recombines TRBV5-1 with TRBJ1-1; D may be TRBD1 (5 bases). CDR1 and CDR2 (germline): SGHRS, YFSETQ. The V and J ends lost 5 bases and 1 base respectively, with 9 bases between them. The CDR3 has 13 residues. The CDR3 sequence: CASRWTQNTEAFF. DNA for the CDR3: TGCGCCAGCAGGTGGACACAGAACACTGAAGCTTTCTTT.

This rearrangement joins TRBV29-1 to TRBJ1-1; 8 bases align to TRBD1. The V gene's germline CDR1 is SQVTM and CDR2 ANQGSEA. The CDR3 length is 13 residues. J was trimmed by 0 bases and V by 3 bases; bases with no gene match: 0. CDR3 sequence reads: CSVEDRVNTEAFF. The CDR3 DNA sequence: TGCAGCGTTGAGGACAGGGTGAACACTGAAGCTTTCTTT.

This rearrangement joins TRBV30 to TRBJ2-2, with 7 bases lining up with TRBD2. With V trimmed by 0 bases and J by 6 bases, 1 base remained unmatched. The CDR3 sequence is 13 residues long. Germline assignment: CDR1 GTSNPN and CDR2 SVGIG (reference sequence). The CDR3 DNA reads TGTGCCTGGAGTGTACGGGGGGCCGGGGAGCTGTTTTTT. Its translation: CAWSVRGAGELFF.